The rows below give T cell receptor beta chains drawn from one sample of a study of shared clonotypes between healthy human individuals. The repertoire was sequenced with immunoSEQ multiplex PCR; TCRdb's copy has only in-frame clones and lacks some. The sample has approximately 2.3 million clones, more than 80% seen once. Sequencing used naive CD4+ T cells from PBMCs. The receptors stem from a man aged 18-30 years in good health. Some clones in this sample may be carry-over from other donors' samples. Both conserved end residues are part of each CDR3. The D gene is left open where the match is weak. The size entry is marked missing in some rows and otherwise reads once, few, many or a size class.

v_call,d_call,j_call,clone_size,cdr3_nt,cdr3_aa
TRBV4-3,TRBD2,TRBJ2-1,.,TGCGCCAGCAGCCCAGGACTAGCGGGAGACCATGAGCAGTTCTTC,CASSPGLAGDHEQFF
TRBV11-2,.,TRBJ1-1,.,TGTGCCAGCAGCTTAGATCTTTGGAGGGGACGGAAGGACACTGAAGCTTTCTTT,CASSLDLWRGRKDTEAFF
TRBV27,TRBD1,TRBJ1-2,few,TGTGCCAGCAGACTGACAGGGAACTATGGCTACACCTTC,CASRLTGNYGYTF
TRBV27,TRBD2,TRBJ2-5,.,TGTGCCAGCAGTCCGCGGGAGGGCGGGAGGGCCCGGGAGACCCAGTACTTC,CASSPREGGRARETQYF
TRBV29-1,TRBD1,TRBJ1-4,.,TGCAGCGCCCTGGACAGGGCTAGCGAAAAACTGTTTTTT,CSALDRASEKLFF
TRBV7-9,TRBD1,TRBJ1-2,.,TGTGCCAGCAGCTTAGTTGGACAGGTGGATGGCTACACCTTC,CASSLVGQVDGYTF
TRBV19,.,TRBJ1-1,few,TGTGCCAGTACTTTATCGGGTATCAGAGGAGCTTTCTTT,CASTLSGIRGAFF
TRBV30,.,TRBJ1-5,.,TGTGCCTGGAGTTCGGGTGGCAATCAGCCCCAGCATTTT,CAWSSGGNQPQHF
TRBV13,TRBD2,TRBJ2-7,.,TGTGCCAGCAGCCCCCCAGAGCCAACGGGAGGATCCTACGAGCAGTACTTC,CASSPPEPTGGSYEQYF
TRBV5-1,.,TRBJ2-7,once,TGCGCCAGCAGCCAAGGAGGGCCTAGCTCCTACGAGCAGTACTTC,CASSQGGPSSYEQYF
TRBV7-8,.,TRBJ2-3,.,TGTGCCAGCAGTTTGCGGGACTCTGGCACAGATACGCAGTATTTT,CASSLRDSGTDTQYF
TRBV6-1,.,TRBJ2-7,once,TGTGCCAGCAGTGATTGGAACAGGAGCTCCTACGAGCAGTACTTC,CASSDWNRSSYEQYF
TRBV18,.,TRBJ2-1,.,TGTGCCAGCTCACCGAGGGTGAATGAGCAGTTCTTC,CASSPRVNEQFF
TRBV5-6,.,TRBJ1-2,.,TGTGCCAGCAGCTTGGTGGCAGGACCGTATGGCTACACCTTC,CASSLVAGPYGYTF
TRBV18,TRBD1,TRBJ2-5,few,TGTGCCAGCTCACCGACAGGGACGGAGACCCAGTACTTC,CASSPTGTETQYF
TRBV19,.,TRBJ2-7,.,TGTGCCAGTAGTATGAAGGGGACAAAACCCTACGAGCAGTACTTC,CASSMKGTKPYEQYF
TRBV21-1,.,TRBJ2-7,.,TGTGCCAGCAGCGGAGGGGTTGGAACCTACGAGCAGTACTTC,CASSGGVGTYEQYF
TRBV19,TRBD2,TRBJ2-7,.,TGTGCCAGTAGTGAAATAGCGGGAGGTATGCGCGAGCAGTACTTC,CASSEIAGGMREQYF
TRBV19,.,TRBJ2-7,.,TGTGCCAGTAGTATTGCCCACGGGAGCTCCTACGAGCAGTACTTC,CASSIAHGSSYEQYF
TRBV5-1,.,TRBJ2-2,.,TGCGCCAGCAGTAGGCAGGACACCGGGGAGCTGTTTTTT,CASSRQDTGELFF
TRBV20-1,.,TRBJ2-1,.,TGCAGCAGGGGTACTTTCGGTGAGCAGTTCTTC,CSRGTFGEQFF
TRBV5-1,.,TRBJ1-2,.,TGCGCCAGCAGCGGCCAAGGGGACTATGGCTACACCTTC,CASSGQGDYGYTF
TRBV7-2,.,TRBJ2-3,.,TGTGCCAGCAGCGACGGGGGGCGCCGCACAGATACGCAGTATTTT,CASSDGGRRTDTQYF
TRBV7-8,.,TRBJ2-7,.,TGTGCCAGCAGCTTAGGGCTCCTAGACTACGAGCAGTACTTC,CASSLGLLDYEQYF
TRBV28,.,TRBJ2-1,.,TGTGCCAGCAGTCTTCCGGGGCTCTACAATGAGCAGTTCTTC,CASSLPGLYNEQFF
TRBV7-6,TRBD1,TRBJ1-1,.,TGTGCCAGCAGCCCACAGGGGCTGAACACTGAAGCTTTCTTT,CASSPQGLNTEAFF
TRBV5-1,TRBD1,TRBJ2-3,.,TGCGCCAGCAGTCCACCTATACCCGGGACAGGGGGCATCGCAGATACGCAGTATTTT,CASSPPIPGTGGIADTQYF
TRBV10-3,.,TRBJ2-2,.,TGTGCCTTCTGGGTGGACCCCGGGGAGCTGTTTTTT,CAFWVDPGELFF
TRBV15,.,TRBJ1-3,.,TGTGCCACCAGCAGGGCAGGGGAAAAGACCATATATTTT,CATSRAGEKTIYF
TRBV9,TRBD2,TRBJ2-5,once,TGTGCCAGCAGCGTAGGGGGTAGCGGGAGGGGAGAGACCCAGTACTTC,CASSVGGSGRGETQYF
TRBV7-9,.,TRBJ2-1,.,TGTGCCAGCAGCTTAGACTCTGTCTACAATGAGCAGTTCTTC,CASSLDSVYNEQFF
TRBV6-5,.,TRBJ2-3,.,TGTGCCAGCAGTCCCGGGAGTGGGCAGGATACGCAGTATTTT,CASSPGSGQDTQYF
TRBV30,.,TRBJ2-7,.,TGTGCCTGGAGTGAGCTCCCCTACGAGCAGTACTTC,CAWSELPYEQYF
TRBV27,.,TRBJ2-3,.,TGTGCCAGCAGCCACCGGTTTTTGGGACTTTATTTT,CASSHRFLGLYF
TRBV28,TRBD2,TRBJ2-7,.,TGTGCCAGCAGTTTATTAGGTAGCGGGGGGATCTACGAGCAGTACTTC,CASSLLGSGGIYEQYF
TRBV28,.,TRBJ2-2,.,TGTGCCAGCCTGGGACGGCTGAACACCGGGGAGCTGTTTTTT,CASLGRLNTGELFF